This T cell receptor beta chain was observed in a study of blood T cell repertoires in COVID-19. About the research overall: The samples span acute and convalescent COVID-19 from the United States, Italy and Spain. T cells, B-cell-depleted T cells, or PBMCs provided the cDNA or gDNA that served as material.

Germline CDR1 is MGHRA and CDR2 is YSYEKL. The CDR3 length is 16 residues. Trimming cost V 1 base and J 9 bases, with 19 bases left between them. Original analysis: Amplified reference gene primers provided the basis for estimating nucleated cell counts. Profiled with immunoSEQ multiplex PCR; TCRdb holds only in-frame clones, not every one. V, J and clone size derive from that table, while D and trimming were established from the DNA sequence. The sample yields tens of thousands of clones, about 88% seen once. V usage is TRBV4-1 and J usage is TRBJ1-5, with D possibly matching TRBD1 (6 bases). This clonotype was obtained from a man in his 70s with acute or convalescent COVID-19. The sample was peripheral blood. The CDR3 here is CASSQGPTRGNGPQHF. For the CDR3, the DNA is TGCGCCAGCAGCCAAGGCCCGACAAGGGGGAACGGGCCCCAGCATTTT.